This TCR beta chain was identified in a study of T cells in Graves' hyperthyroidism and ophthalmopathy. Amplification targeted TCR beta CDR3 regions from RNA transcripts. A first-round RT-PCR of the TCR CDR3 used the HTBI primer set. TCRdb recomputed calls from the multiplex PCR reads with MiXCR, one row per CDR3 protein. The sample has about 570,000 distinct CDR3 sequences; 40% to 55% are singletons. V was shortened by 5 bases and J by 3 bases, with 14 bases between the two germline ends. The germline V gene encodes CDR1 LNHDA and CDR2 SQIVND (reference sequence). This CDR3 has 14 amino acids. This clonotype was counted at least ten times.

The TCR was taken from an adult woman with Graves' disease, either hyperthyroidism or ophthalmopathy (not recorded which). Specimen: peripheral blood or thyroid tissue (not recorded which). The chain links TRBV19 to TRBJ2-7, with D perhaps TRBD1 or TRBD2 (5 bases each). CDR3 loop: CASSQTGTDYEQYF. The CDR3 region has the DNA TGTGCCAGTAGTCAGACTGGGACCGACTACGAGCAGTACTTC.